This TCR beta chain is drawn from a study of CD8+ T cells in alopecia areata. Study-level results: The study found higher clonality in lesional than normal scalp, especially in alopecia totalis/universalis.

To note about this clone: Its antigen is unknown.

TCR sequencing used cDNA made by reverse transcription of extracted RNA. The method was immunoSEQ multiplex PCR; TCRdb's version includes in-frame clones alone and lacks a portion of them. The data show more than 95,000 clones, 40% to 55% seen once. It was from alopecia areata patients that lesional scalp punch biopsies and peripheral blood were collected. Sorted populations comprised CD4+ and CD8+ T cells obtained from PBMCs. Trimming cost V 5 bases and J 1 base; bases outside gene matches: 12. The CDR3 is made up of 17 amino acids. In germline, CDR1 is LNHDA, CDR2 SQIVND (reference sequence). Sequencing was done on a sample of NKG2D-low CD8+ T cells sorted from blood. The rearrangement uses TRBV19 and TRBJ2-5; 8 nucleotides match TRBD1. The receptor comes from a human donor with alopecia areata. This CDR3 is CASSVFGGTGPQETQYF. The CDR3 coding sequence is TGTGCCAGTAGTGTTTTCGGTGGGACAGGACCCCAAGAGACCCAGTACTTC.